A selection of T cell receptor beta chains follows, all from one sample in a study of blood T cell repertoires in COVID-19. Clones were read by immunoSEQ multiplex PCR, and TCRdb kept only the in-frame ones, dropping some. The repertoire holds a few hundred thousand clones, about 83% seen once, with around 1.5% in the top ten. The specimen sequenced was peripheral blood. These receptors all stem from a woman in her forties or fifties with acute or convalescent COVID-19. Each CDR3 is given with its conserved first and last residue. Each record gives: clone size, V gene, CDR3 length, J gene, D gene, CDR3 DNA, CDR3 protein. D genes are given only for firm matches. Expanded clones are given a class, and other clones once, few, many or no size at all.

-	TRBV5-5	14	TRBJ1-4	-	TGTGCCAGCAGCTTGGCCCAGGGTGATGAAAAACTGTTTTTT	CASSLAQGDEKLFF
-	TRBV5-1	14	TRBJ2-7	-	TGCGCCAGCAGCCCCGCCCCCTACTCCTACGAGCAGTACTTC	CASSPAPYSYEQYF
-	TRBV18	15	TRBJ2-5	TRBD2	TGTGCCAGCTCCCTTAGCGGGACTCATCAAGAGACCCAGTACTTC	CASSLSGTHQETQYF
-	TRBV29-1	14	TRBJ1-1	TRBD1	TGCAGCGCAAGGACAGGGGGGATGAACACTGAAGCTTTCTTT	CSARTGGMNTEAFF
-	TRBV5-1	16	TRBJ2-2	TRBD2	TGCGCCAGCAGCTTGGGCGGAGCGGGAGGAGCCGGGGAGCTGTTTTTT	CASSLGGAGGAGELFF
-	TRBV9	16	TRBJ2-1	TRBD1	TGTGCCAGCAGTCCAGTCGGGACAGGGTCCTACAATGAGCAGTTCTTC	CASSPVGTGSYNEQFF
-	TRBV7-9	13	TRBJ2-7	-	TGTGCCAGCACCTCCTCGAGCGTAAGGGAGCAGTACTTC	CASTSSSVREQYF
-	TRBV2	15	TRBJ2-4	-	TGTGCCAGCAGTGAGGGACGGGGGTTCAAAAACATTCAGTACTTC	CASSEGRGFKNIQYF
-	TRBV7-9	18	TRBJ2-2	TRBD1	TGTGCCAGCAGCTTGCTTCTCGGACAGGAGACGAACACCGGGGAGCTGTTTTTT	CASSLLLGQETNTGELFF
-	TRBV5-1	14	TRBJ2-3	-	TGCGCCAGCAGCTTGGTGGAGGTTTTAGGTACGCAGTATTTT	CASSLVEVLGTQYF
-	TRBV25-1	18	TRBJ2-1	-	TGTGCCAGCAGTGAATCGATGGGGCGACACCCTAAATACAATGAGCAGTTCTTC	CASSESMGRHPKYNEQFF
-	TRBV25-1	12	TRBJ2-5	-	TGTGCCAGCAGTTACAGTCAAGAGACCCAGTACTTC	CASSYSQETQYF
-	TRBV7-9	14	TRBJ1-2	TRBD1	TGTGCCAGCAGCCAGACAGGGGGCGACTATGGCTACACCTTC	CASSQTGGDYGYTF
-	TRBV27	18	TRBJ2-5	-	TGTGCCAGCAGTTTATCGACAAAACGGGGAACCGTAGAGGAGACCCAGTACTTC	CASSLSTKRGTVEETQYF
-	TRBV27	15	TRBJ1-5	TRBD1	TGTGCCAGCAGTTTCGACAGGGAGAATTTACGGCCCCAGCATTTT	CASSFDRENLRPQHF
-	TRBV28	16	TRBJ2-2	TRBD2	TGTGCCAGCAGTACTCCGGGACTAGCGGGAGCCGGGGAGCTGTTTTTT	CASSTPGLAGAGELFF
-	TRBV3-1/TRBV3-2	15	TRBJ2-7	TRBD2	TGTGCCAGCAGCCGAGGAAGGACTAGCGGCTACGAGCAGTACTTC	CASSRGRTSGYEQYF
-	TRBV28	16	TRBJ2-2	-	TGTGCCACCGGACAGGGAGGGTTTTCGTTCACCGGGGAGCTGTTTTTT	CATGQGGFSFTGELFF
-	TRBV5-1	13	TRBJ1-1	-	TGCGCCAGCAGCTTGACCGGGTACACTGAAGCTTTCTTT	CASSLTGYTEAFF
-	TRBV28	14	TRBJ1-2	TRBD1	TGTGCCAGCAGACGACAGGGAGCTAACTATGGCTACACCTTC	CASRRQGANYGYTF
-	TRBV27	16	TRBJ2-2	TRBD2	TGTGCCAGCAGTTTACTAGCGGGATGGGGTACCGGGGAGCTGTTTTTT	CASSLLAGWGTGELFF
-	TRBV7-2	15	TRBJ1-2	-	TGTGCCAGCAGCGAACGGGGTGACTCGAAGGGCGGCTACACCTTC	CASSERGDSKGGYTF
-	TRBV30	13	TRBJ1-2	TRBD1	TGTGCCTGGAGCCCGGGACAGTTCTATGGCTACACCTTC	CAWSPGQFYGYTF
-	TRBV6-6	16	TRBJ1-4	TRBD1	TGTGCCAGCAGTTACTCGTCCGGGACAGTTAATGAAAAACTGTTTTTT	CASSYSSGTVNEKLFF
few	TRBV6-5	15	TRBJ2-7	TRBD2	TGTGCCAGCAGTCCCCGGGGACTAGCGTGGTACGAGCAGTACTTC	CASSPRGLAWYEQYF
-	TRBV5-1	14	TRBJ2-7	TRBD2	TGCGCCAGCAGCTTTTTAGCGGGAGCTAGCGAGCAGTACTTC	CASSFLAGASEQYF
-	TRBV30	17	TRBJ1-5	-	TGTGCCTGGAGTGCTAATAGCGGGGGCCCCCCCAATCAGCCCCAGCATTTT	CAWSANSGGPPNQPQHF
-	TRBV5-5	15	TRBJ2-7	TRBD1	TGTGCCAGCAGCCGACTCGGGACAGATACCTACGAGCAGTACTTC	CASSRLGTDTYEQYF
few	TRBV7-9	15	TRBJ1-4	-	TGTGCCAGCAGCTCTTGGACAGCCCAAAATGAAAAACTGTTTTTT	CASSSWTAQNEKLFF
-	TRBV28	16	TRBJ1-1	TRBD1	TGTGCCAGCAGTACTGGACAGGTCGAGCTGAACACTGAAGCTTTCTTT	CASSTGQVELNTEAFF
few	TRBV28	12	TRBJ2-1	-	TGTGCCAGCGCAACCCTGGCTAATGAGCAGTTCTTC	CASATLANEQFF
-	TRBV27	14	TRBJ1-5	-	TGTGCCAGCAGTCCCTCCGACAGGTTTCAGCCCCAGCATTTT	CASSPSDRFQPQHF
-	TRBV4-1	16	TRBJ2-7	-	TGCGCCAGCAGCCAAACGTTAGGGGCAGGGTCCTACGAGCAGTACTTC	CASSQTLGAGSYEQYF
few	TRBV4-3	16	TRBJ2-5	TRBD1	TGCGCCAGCAGCCATGACAGGGGACGGTCAAAAGAGACCCAGTACTTC	CASSHDRGRSKETQYF
-	TRBV19	15	TRBJ2-1	-	TGTGCCAGTAGGAGGGGGAATTTGGCCCGGAATGAGCAGTTCTTC	CASRRGNLARNEQFF
once	TRBV11-2	15	TRBJ2-7	-	TGTGCCAGCAGCTTAGAAGCTAGCCTCTCCTACGAGCAGTACTTC	CASSLEASLSYEQYF
-	TRBV6-2/TRBV6-3	16	TRBJ2-5	-	TGTGCCAGCAGCCCCCCGGGTGTAGGAGGTCAAGAGACCCAGTACTTC	CASSPPGVGGQETQYF
-	TRBV28	15	TRBJ1-2	TRBD1	TGTGCCAGCAGTTCACCCGGGACAGGGAAGTATGGCTACACCTTC	CASSSPGTGKYGYTF
-	TRBV5-4	15	TRBJ2-5	TRBD1	TGTGCCAGCAGCTTTTATTACAGGGGGCGGGAGACCCAGTACTTC	CASSFYYRGRETQYF
-	TRBV30	15	TRBJ1-5	-	TGTGCCTGGAGTTCACAGGGTTTAATAAATCAGCCCCAGCATTTT	CAWSSQGLINQPQHF
once	TRBV4-3	16	TRBJ2-3	-	TGCGCCAGCAGCCAAGATCTGTATAGAGGAGCAGATACGCAGTATTTT	CASSQDLYRGADTQYF
once	TRBV11-2	18	TRBJ1-4	TRBD1	TGTGCCAGCAGCTCCGACAGGGGAAGGGTGATAGCTAATGAAAAACTGTTTTTT	CASSSDRGRVIANEKLFF
-	TRBV5-1	15	TRBJ2-2	TRBD2	TGCGCCAGCAGCTCTAGCGGGGCGAACACCGGGGAGCTGTTTTTT	CASSSSGANTGELFF
-	TRBV10-3	16	TRBJ2-6	TRBD1	TGTGCCATCAGTGACCGGGACAGATCTGGGGCCAACGTCCTGACTTTC	CAISDRDRSGANVLTF
many	TRBV28	16	TRBJ1-1	-	TGTGCCAGCAGTTTTCTTTTCGGGGAAATGAACACTGAAGCTTTCTTT	CASSFLFGEMNTEAFF
-	TRBV20-1	10	TRBJ1-2	-	TGCAGTGCTAGTCTCGGTGGCTACACCTTC	CSASLGGYTF
-	TRBV28	14	TRBJ2-7	TRBD1	TGTGCCAGCAGCTGGGGAGACAGGGATCACGAGCAGTACTTC	CASSWGDRDHEQYF
once	TRBV7-2	15	TRBJ2-5	-	TGTGCCAGCAGCTTAGTGGGGGGTAACCAAGAGACCCAGTACTTC	CASSLVGGNQETQYF